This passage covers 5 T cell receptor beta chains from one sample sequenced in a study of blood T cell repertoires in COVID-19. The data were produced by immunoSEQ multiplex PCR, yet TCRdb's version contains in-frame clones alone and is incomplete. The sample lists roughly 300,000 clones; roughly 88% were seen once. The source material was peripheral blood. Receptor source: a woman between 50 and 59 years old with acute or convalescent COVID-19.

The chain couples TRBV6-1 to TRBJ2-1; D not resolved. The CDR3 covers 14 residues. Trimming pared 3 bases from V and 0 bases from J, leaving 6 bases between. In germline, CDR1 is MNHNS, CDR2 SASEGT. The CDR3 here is CASSERSSYNEQFF. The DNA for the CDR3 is TGTGCCAGCAGTGAGAGGAGCTCCTACAATGAGCAGTTCTTC.

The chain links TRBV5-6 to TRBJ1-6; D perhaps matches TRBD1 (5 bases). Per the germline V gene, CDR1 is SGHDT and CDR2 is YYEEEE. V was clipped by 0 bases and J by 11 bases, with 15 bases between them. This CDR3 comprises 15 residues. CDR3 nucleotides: TGTGCCAGCAGCTTGGCCGGGGGATTAGGGACACCCCTCCACTTT. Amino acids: CASSLAGGLGTPLHF.

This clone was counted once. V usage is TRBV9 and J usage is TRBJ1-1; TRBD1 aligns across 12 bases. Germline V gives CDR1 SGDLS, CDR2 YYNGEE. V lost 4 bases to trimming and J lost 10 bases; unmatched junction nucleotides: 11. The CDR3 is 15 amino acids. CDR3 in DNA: TGTGCCAGCAGCCCCTCGGGACAGGGGGCTTATGGAGCTTTCTTT. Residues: CASSPSGQGAYGAFF.

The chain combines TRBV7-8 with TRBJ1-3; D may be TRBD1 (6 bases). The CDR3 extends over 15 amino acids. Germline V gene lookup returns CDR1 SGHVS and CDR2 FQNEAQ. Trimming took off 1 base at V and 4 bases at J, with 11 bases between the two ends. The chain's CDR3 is CASSLGTAGGNTIYF. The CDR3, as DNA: TGTGCCAGCAGCTTAGGGACAGCTGGCGGAAACACCATATATTTT.

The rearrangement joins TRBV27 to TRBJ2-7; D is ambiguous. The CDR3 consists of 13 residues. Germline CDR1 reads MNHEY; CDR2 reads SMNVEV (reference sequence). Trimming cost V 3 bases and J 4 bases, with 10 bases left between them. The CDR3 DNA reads TGTGCCAGCAGTTTCAGGTTGGTGTACGAGCAGTACTTC. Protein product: CASSFRLVYEQYF.